The 8 T cell receptor beta chains below come from one sample, sequenced in a study of blood T cell repertoires in COVID-19. Sequencing was performed with immunoSEQ multiplex PCR; in TCRdb, only in-frame clones are kept and a portion is missing. The sample holds 350,000 to 400,000 clones; approximately 89% are singletons and the top ten take 1.5% to 2%. What was sequenced was PBMCs or T cells enriched from blood (not recorded which). These receptors all stem from a woman in her thirties who had recovered from COVID-19.

Written as DNA, the CDR3 is TGTGCCAGCAGATCCGGGTCCGCCGGGAATCAGCCCCAGCATTTT. It translates to CASRSGSAGNQPQHF. V usage is TRBV6-6 and J usage is TRBJ1-5; no clear D. CDR1 MNHNY and CDR2 SVGAGI come from the germline V gene (reference sequence). The CDR3 is 15 amino acids. The ends were cut back, 6 bases at V and 4 bases at J, with 16 bases in the middle.

In the case of this clone: This CDR3 is also generated by other DNA sequences in the sample. The rearrangement joins TRBV27 to TRBJ1-2, with D unresolved. This CDR3 region has 12 residues. The germline V gene encodes CDR1 MNHEY and CDR2 SMNVEV (reference sequence). Trimming left V 3 bases short and J 7 bases short, with 9 bases between. CDR3: CASSFRGGGYTF. For the CDR3, the DNA is TGTGCCAGCAGTTTCAGAGGCGGTGGCTACACCTTC.

The chain links TRBV5-1 to TRBJ2-5, with 7 bases matching TRBD2. The trim removed 3 bases at V and 5 bases at J, leaving 7 bases unmatched. This CDR3 contains 14 residues. Germline values: CDR1 SGHRS, CDR2 YFSETQ. This CDR3 reads CASSSAGVRETQYF. The CDR3 DNA reads as TGCGCCAGCAGCTCTGCGGGAGTACGTGAGACCCAGTACTTC.

This sequence joins TRBV30 and TRBJ2-2; possible D gene TRBD1, 6 bases. This CDR3 contains 16 residues. The germline CDR1 and CDR2 sequences are GTSNPN and SVGIG (reference sequence). The V end was cut by 1 base, the J end by 4 bases, with 16 bases between. Written as DNA, the CDR3 is TGTGCCTGGAGTGACCCTCGTGGCAGGGGCACCGGGGAGCTGTTTTTT. Translated: CAWSDPRGRGTGELFF.

The gene calls are TRBV5-4 and TRBJ1-1; maybe TRBD1 (5 bases). Germline V CDR1 and CDR2: SGHNT, YYREEE (reference sequence). Between the trimmed V and J ends, which lost 1 base and 7 bases, there was a span of 14 bases. The CDR3 extends over 14 amino acids. The CDR3 region is CASSLLGPTDEAFF. For the CDR3, the DNA is TGTGCCAGCAGCTTGTTGGGCCCGACAGATGAAGCTTTCTTT. The variable domain in full, with the rest retrieved from reference TRBV5-4 and TRBJ1-1, is ETGVTQSPTHLIKTRGQQVTLRCSSQSGHNTVSWYQQALGQGPQFIFQYYREEENGRGNFPPRFSGLQFPNYSSELNVNALELDDSALYLCASSLLGPTDEAFFGQGTRLTVV.

The rearrangement joins TRBV16 to TRBJ1-2; 7 bases map to TRBD1. V gave up 3 bases and J gave up 5 bases; unmatched junction bases: 15. The CDR3 runs to 17 residues. In germline, CDR1 is KGHSY, CDR2 FQNENV. The CDR3: CASSQGTEEHSRYGYTF. CDR3 nucleotides: TGTGCCAGCAGCCAGGGGACAGAAGAACACTCTAGGTATGGCTACACCTTC.

The V call is TRBV5-8, the J call TRBJ2-7; D is perhaps TRBD1 (5 bases). V lost 4 bases, J lost 0 bases, and 14 bases lay in between. This CDR3 is 15 amino acids long. Germline V gene data show CDR1 as SGHTS and CDR2 as YDEGEE. The CDR3 is CASSRTRTISYEQYF. For the CDR3, the DNA is TGTGCCAGCAGCCGGACACGAACTATCTCCTACGAGCAGTACTTC.

The chain joins TRBV30 to TRBJ1-1; D is perhaps TRBD1 (6 bases). Germline V gives CDR1 GTSNPN, CDR2 SVGIG (reference sequence). The CDR3 is 13 amino acids. Trimming shortened V by 3 bases and J by 0 bases, and 8 bases separated the two germline ends. The CDR3 spells CAWRGQMNTEAFF. The CDR3 region has the DNA TGTGCCTGGAGGGGACAAATGAACACTGAAGCTTTCTTT.